The rows below give T cell receptor beta chains drawn from one sample of a study of blood T cells in healthy people across ages. Each CDR3 protein gets one entry after TCRdb re-called the 5' RACE reads with MiXCR. This table holds 700,000 to 900,000 distinct CDR3 sequences, 20% to 30% found once. These data were likewise used in another study, on T cells of mothers and their children.

Sequenced material: blood. Source of these receptors: a boy younger than 18 in good health. The CDR3 runs from the conserved cysteine through the conserved F or W. The D gene is left open where the match is weak. Size is stated for part of the rows, as once, few or many counts, or as a class when the clone is expanded.

cdr3_nt: TGTGCCAGCAGGGAGAAGGGCTATGGCTACACCTTC
cdr3_aa: CASREKGYGYTF
clone_size: -
j_call: TRBJ1-2
d_call: -
v_call: TRBV6-5
cdr3_length: 12

cdr3_nt: TGTGCCAGCAGCCTTCTTGACCCATCGGGGGCCGGAGAAAGCACAGATACGCAGTATTTT
cdr3_aa: CASSLLDPSGAGESTDTQYF
clone_size: few
j_call: TRBJ2-3
d_call: -
v_call: TRBV7-3
cdr3_length: 20

cdr3_nt: TGTGCCAGCAGAGAGGACAGGGCGGACTACGAGCAGTACTTC
cdr3_aa: CASREDRADYEQYF
clone_size: -
j_call: TRBJ2-7
d_call: TRBD1
v_call: TRBV7-8
cdr3_length: 14

cdr3_nt: TGTGCCAGCACGCGGGACGTTTCCTACGAGCAGTACTTC
cdr3_aa: CASTRDVSYEQYF
clone_size: few
j_call: TRBJ2-7
d_call: -
v_call: TRBV7-2
cdr3_length: 13

cdr3_nt: TGTGCCAGCAGTTTCGGCGGAGGGGAGACTAATGAAAAACTGTTTTTT
cdr3_aa: CASSFGGGETNEKLFF
clone_size: -
j_call: TRBJ1-4
d_call: -
v_call: TRBV6-5
cdr3_length: 16

cdr3_nt: TGCGCCAGCACGGATAGGGGGCTTTCCTACAATGAGCAGTTCTTC
cdr3_aa: CASTDRGLSYNEQFF
clone_size: -
j_call: TRBJ2-1
d_call: TRBD1
v_call: TRBV10-2
cdr3_length: 15

cdr3_nt: TGCGCCAGCAGCTTGGGACTAACGGGGGCGTTCTACGAGCAGTACTTC
cdr3_aa: CASSLGLTGAFYEQYF
clone_size: -
j_call: TRBJ2-7
d_call: -
v_call: TRBV5-1
cdr3_length: 16

cdr3_nt: TGTGCCAACGAAACCACTAGCTCTCCAGATACGCAGTATTTT
cdr3_aa: CANETTSSPDTQYF
clone_size: once
j_call: TRBJ2-3
d_call: -
v_call: TRBV2
cdr3_length: 14

cdr3_nt: TGTGCCAGCAGCCGCCCTTCGAATACGCAGTATTTT
cdr3_aa: CASSRPSNTQYF
clone_size: once
j_call: TRBJ2-3
d_call: -
v_call: TRBV7-6
cdr3_length: 12

cdr3_nt: TGTGCCAGCAGTTCACAGGCTATAGGTACCTACGAGCAGTACTTC
cdr3_aa: CASSSQAIGTYEQYF
clone_size: -
j_call: TRBJ2-7
d_call: -
v_call: TRBV28
cdr3_length: 15

cdr3_nt: TGTGCCAGCAGCGCAGGGTCTATCTCCGCGGACTATGGCTGCACCTTC
cdr3_aa: CASSAGSISADYGCTF
clone_size: -
j_call: TRBJ1-2
d_call: -
v_call: TRBV9
cdr3_length: 16

cdr3_nt: TGCAGCGTTGCGGGGGAGGGAGCTGAAGCTTTCTTT
cdr3_aa: CSVAGEGAEAFF
clone_size: -
j_call: TRBJ1-1
d_call: -
v_call: TRBV29-1
cdr3_length: 12

cdr3_nt: TGCAGCGTTGATCAGGGATTAGGAGAGACCCAGTACTTC
cdr3_aa: CSVDQGLGETQYF
clone_size: few
j_call: TRBJ2-5
d_call: -
v_call: TRBV29-1
cdr3_length: 13

cdr3_nt: TGTGCCAGCAGCTTAATGTTCCGGGGGACCAAAAACATTCAGTACTTC
cdr3_aa: CASSLMFRGTKNIQYF
clone_size: -
j_call: TRBJ2-4
d_call: -
v_call: TRBV7-3
cdr3_length: 16

cdr3_nt: TGTGCCAGCAGCTTCCGGCCCGGGGACGGCTACGAGCAGTACTTC
cdr3_aa: CASSFRPGDGYEQYF
clone_size: few
j_call: TRBJ2-7
d_call: -
v_call: TRBV12-3/TRBV12-4
cdr3_length: 15

cdr3_nt: TGTGCCAGCAGTACCCTTGGACAGGGCGGCAATGAGCAGTTCTTC
cdr3_aa: CASSTLGQGGNEQFF
clone_size: few
j_call: TRBJ2-1
d_call: TRBD1
v_call: TRBV27
cdr3_length: 15

cdr3_nt: TGTGCCAGCAGCTACAGGGACACCAGGGAGCTGTTTTTT
cdr3_aa: CASSYRDTRELFF
clone_size: -
j_call: TRBJ2-2
d_call: -
v_call: TRBV6-1
cdr3_length: 13

cdr3_nt: TGTGCCAGCAGTTTTAGAGAAAACACCATATATTTT
cdr3_aa: CASSFRENTIYF
clone_size: few
j_call: TRBJ1-3
d_call: -
v_call: TRBV12-3/TRBV12-4
cdr3_length: 12

cdr3_nt: TGTGCCAGCAGCCCTGCGAGCAGAAGAAATGAAAAACTGTTTTTT
cdr3_aa: CASSPASRRNEKLFF
clone_size: few
j_call: TRBJ1-4
d_call: -
v_call: TRBV3-1
cdr3_length: 15

cdr3_nt: TGTGCCAGTCTAGCGGGGGATAGCACAGATACGCAGTATTTT
cdr3_aa: CASLAGDSTDTQYF
clone_size: few
j_call: TRBJ2-3
d_call: TRBD2
v_call: TRBV10-3
cdr3_length: 14

cdr3_nt: TGCGCCAGCAGCGAACTAGCGGGGACCGATACGCAGTATTTT
cdr3_aa: CASSELAGTDTQYF
clone_size: many
j_call: TRBJ2-3
d_call: TRBD2
v_call: TRBV5-1
cdr3_length: 14

cdr3_nt: TGTGCCAGCAGTCACACAGGGACCGAGCAGTACTTC
cdr3_aa: CASSHTGTEQYF
clone_size: -
j_call: TRBJ2-7
d_call: -
v_call: TRBV28
cdr3_length: 12

cdr3_nt: TGTGCCAGCAGTCCCCCGGGACTAGCGGATTCCGAGCAGTACTTC
cdr3_aa: CASSPPGLADSEQYF
clone_size: -
j_call: TRBJ2-7
d_call: TRBD2
v_call: TRBV12-3/TRBV12-4
cdr3_length: 15